This entry lists 27 T cell receptor beta chains sequenced from one sample in a study of metastatic and nonmetastatic thyroid tumors. Thyroid surgery was performed in patients who had received no treatment beforehand. TCRdb re-analyzed the PCR reads using MiXCR. The sample records about 90,000 clones, roughly 8.6% being singletons. The specimen sequenced was blood. All receptors come from a female donor with papillary thyroid cancer or a benign thyroid nodule (not recorded which). Some clones in this sample may be carry-over from other donors' samples.

The sample holds many counts of this clone. The chain joins TRBV12-3 or TRBV12-4 to TRBJ2-3; 8 bases agree with TRBD1. With V trimmed by 5 bases and J by 0 bases, 4 bases remained unmatched. The CDR3 has 15 residues. CDR3 loop: CASSRQGFSTDTQYF. Here the CDR3 DNA reads TGTGCCAGCAGTAGACAGGGGTTTAGCACAGATACGCAGTATTTT.

This clone was seen at least ten times. V is TRBV9 and J is TRBJ2-5; the D is unclear. Germline values: CDR1 SGDLS, CDR2 YYNGEE. V was trimmed by 4 bases and J by 1 base, leaving 14 bases between them. This CDR3 region has 15 residues. CDR3 nucleotide sequence: TGTGCCAGCAGCCCCACTGGAGCGCCCCAAGAGACCCAGTACTTC. This gives the protein CASSPTGAPQETQYF.

This clone was found many times. The chain is built from TRBV7-6 and TRBJ2-7, with D maybe TRBD2 (6 bases). With 2 bases removed from V and 1 base from J, the gap between germline ends came to 12 bases. The germline V gene has CDR1 SGHVS and CDR2 FNYEAQ. The CDR3 covers 15 residues. The CDR3 region is CASSLQGGVSYEQYF. The CDR3 DNA sequence: TGTGCCAGCAGCTTACAGGGAGGAGTATCCTACGAGCAGTACTTC.

In this sample, this clone turned up many times. The rearrangement links TRBV2 to TRBJ2-7; TRBD1 might be the D (5 bases). Germline CDR1 is SNHLY and CDR2 is FYNNEI. This CDR3 region has 11 residues. The germline V and J ends were trimmed by 6 bases and 5 bases, with 8 bases remaining between them. In DNA, the CDR3 is TGTGCCAGCAGGACAGTGAACGAGCAGTACTTC. Encoded protein: CASRTVNEQYF.

The sample holds many counts of this clone. The genes are TRBV3-1 and TRBJ1-2; tentative D call: TRBD1 (5 bases). In germline, CDR1 is LGHDT, CDR2 YNNKEL (reference sequence). Trimming stripped 1 base from V and 8 bases from J, with 14 bases between. CDR3 length: 14 amino acids. The CDR3, as DNA: TGTGCCAGCAGCCAAGGCGGGGGTTCTAAGGGCTACACCTTC. Residues: CASSQGGGSKGYTF. Together with reference TRBV3-1 and TRBJ1-2, the CDR3 gives the full variable domain: DTAVSQTPKYLVTQMGNDKSIKCEQNLGHDTMYWYKQDSKKFLKIMFSYNNKELIINETVPNRFSPKSPDKAHLNLHINSLELGDSAVYFCASSQGGGSKGYTFGSGTRLTVV.

This clone was observed at least ten times. V is TRBV20-1 and J is TRBJ1-1, with 8 bases fitting TRBD1. J lost 5 bases, V lost 5 bases, and 10 bases had no gene match. The CDR3 covers 14 residues. Germline lookup yields CDR1 DFQATT and CDR2 SNEGSKA (reference sequence). CDR3 bases: TGCAGTGCTCAGCCCGGACAGGGAGGAACTGAAGCTTTCTTT. Protein: CSAQPGQGGTEAFF.

This clone was seen ten or more times. The V gene is TRBV30, the J gene TRBJ1-6, with 7 positions matching TRBD1. V trimming: 4 bases; J trimming: 6 bases; junction bases outside the gene matches: 18. Germline CDR1 GTSNPN, CDR2 SVGIG (reference sequence). CDR3 length: 18 amino acids. CDR3 DNA sequence: TGTGCCTGGACCAAAGGCCCGGGACAGAGAACGGTTAATTCACCCCTCCACTTT. Translation gives CAWTKGPGQRTVNSPLHF.

This clone was picked up many times. The chain links TRBV19 to TRBJ1-1, with D possibly matching TRBD1 (5 bases). CDR1 and CDR2 from the germline V gene are LNHDA and SQIVND (reference sequence). Trimming stripped 3 bases from V and 1 base from J, with 6 bases between. This CDR3 spans 13 amino acids. The CDR3 nucleotides are TGTGCCAGTAGTATCGGGGGGAACACTGAAGCTTTCTTT. Translation gives CASSIGGNTEAFF.

The J gene is TRBJ1-2, the V gene TRBV6-1; D call uncertain. Trimming pared 2 bases from V and 8 bases from J, leaving 15 bases between. This CDR3 region has 14 residues. Per germline, CDR1 MNHNS and CDR2 SASEGT. CDR3 in DNA: TGTGCCAGCAGTGAACGGGGTAGGGATAGAGGCTACACCTTC. Its protein is CASSERGRDRGYTF.

In its sample, this clone was seen a few times. This sequence joins TRBV6-2 or TRBV6-3 and TRBJ2-7, with D tentatively TRBD1 (5 bases). The germline CDR1 and CDR2 sequences are MNHEY and SVGEGT. The germline V and J ends were trimmed by 5 bases and 5 bases, with 22 bases remaining between them. The CDR3 covers 16 residues. The chain's CDR3 is CASSGPKAGFMNEQYF. CDR3 bases: TGTGCCAGCAGTGGCCCCAAGGCAGGGTTCATGAACGAGCAGTACTTC.

This clone has only a few counts. A much larger clone is a single base away; this may be a read error. V usage is TRBV20-1 and J usage is TRBJ1-3, with D perhaps TRBD1 (5 bases). Germline values: CDR1 DFQATT, CDR2 SNEGSKA (reference sequence). CDR3 length: 17 residues. CDR3 sequence (DNA): TGCAGTGCTAGAGATCGTACAGGTCTATCCTCTGGAAACACCGTATATTTT. Translating it yields CSARDRTGLSSGNTVYF.

This clone was seen ten or more times. The same CDR3 also results from other DNA sequences found in this sample. The chain couples TRBV20-1 to TRBJ1-4; 9 nucleotides match TRBD1. J gave up 10 bases and V 1 base, and 7 bases lay outside the gene matches. The CDR3 length is 14 residues. Germline assignment: CDR1 DFQATT and CDR2 SNEGSKA (reference sequence). The CDR3 sequence is CSARGDRDFGKLFF. The CDR3 nucleotides are TGCAGTGCTAGAGGGGACAGGGATTTTGGAAAACTGTTTTTT.

About this clone: One end of the junction fails to match germline, which may point to a read error. The J gene is TRBJ1-2, the V gene TRBV6-1; 7 bases line up with TRBD1. This CDR3 region has 14 residues. Germline V gene sequence: CDR1 MNHNS, CDR2 SASEGT. CDR3 residues: CASSRAGGGDGYNF. The CDR3 nucleotides read TGTGCCAGCAGTCGAGCAGGGGGGGGAGATGGCTACAACTTC.

About this clone: A read error is possible here, since a much larger clone lies one base away. This chain connects TRBV5-1 to TRBJ1-3, with 7 bases matching TRBD1. CDR3 length: 16 residues. V shed 4 bases and J 8 bases; nucleotides not matched to a gene: 15. Germline assignment: CDR1 SGHRS and CDR2 YFSETQ. CDR3 DNA: TGCGCCAGCAGCAACGTGATACAGGGGAACGGAGACACCATATATTTT. Protein: CASSNVIQGNGDTIYF.

This clone showed up many times. The genes are TRBV20-1 and TRBJ2-3; TRBD2 matches 7 bases. V lost 0 bases to trimming and J lost 1 base; unmatched junction nucleotides: 1. The CDR3 runs 14 residues. Germline lookup yields CDR1 DFQATT and CDR2 SNEGSKA (reference sequence). CDR3 nucleotides: TGCAGTGCTAGAGATGGGGGGGGCACAGATACGCAGTATTTT. Protein sequence: CSARDGGGTDTQYF.

A word on this clone: The junction and the germline gene differ at one end; a read error may be behind it. This rearrangement joins TRBV20-1 to TRBJ2-7; possibly TRBD2 for D (5 bases). This CDR3 contains 14 residues. The germline CDR1 and CDR2 sequences are DFQATT and SNEGSKA (reference sequence). The CDR3 DNA sequence: TGCAGTGCTCCAGACGCCAGTAGCGTGTACGAGCAGCACTTC. Protein sequence: CSAPDASSVYEQHF.

The chain has TRBV3-1 and TRBJ2-7; no firm D call. CDR3 size: 14 residues. The V gene lost 3 bases and the J gene lost 6 bases, with 15 bases spanning the gap. CDR1 LGHDT and CDR2 YNNKEL come from the germline V gene (reference sequence). DNA of the CDR3: TGTGCCAGCAGCCACGGCTGGACCCTTGCCGAGCAGTACTTC. Amino acid sequence: CASSHGWTLAEQYF.

This clone has a count of ten or more. The rearrangement joins TRBV2 to TRBJ1-2; D unresolved. Trimming shortened V by 4 bases and J by 0 bases, and 6 bases separated the two germline ends. Per germline, CDR1 SNHLY and CDR2 FYNNEI. CDR3 length equals 13 residues. The CDR3 DNA sequence: TGTGCCAGCAGTGGCACTTCTAACTATGGCTACACCTTC. It translates to CASSGTSNYGYTF.

This rearrangement joins TRBV27 to TRBJ2-7; 7 bases fit TRBD1. Germline assignment: CDR1 MNHEY and CDR2 SMNVEV (reference sequence). V was clipped by 6 bases and J by 6 bases; unmatched bases: 8. The CDR3 sequence is 13 residues long. The DNA of the CDR3 is TGTGCCAGCAGCCCCCAAGGGGGCGCCGAGCAGTACTTC. Protein product: CASSPQGGAEQYF.

This clone has just a few counts. A much more abundant neighbour one base away suggests this may be a read error. V gene TRBV30 combines with J gene TRBJ1-2; a weak D match, TRBD1 (6 bases). The germline V gene has CDR1 GTSNPN and CDR2 SVGIG (reference sequence). The CDR3 has 14 amino acids. The ends were cut back, 8 bases at V and 2 bases at J, with 18 bases in the middle. The CDR3 region has the DNA TGTGCCGGATCCACCTGGGGGGGCAACTATGGCTACACCTTC. It codes for CAGSTWGGNYGYTF.

This rearrangement joins TRBV20-1 to TRBJ1-4, with D perhaps TRBD1 (5 bases). V was clipped by 7 bases and J by 7 bases, with 22 bases between them. The CDR3 has 15 amino acids. CDR1 DFQATT and CDR2 SNEGSKA come from the germline V gene (reference sequence). CDR3 sequence: CSVTKPGTYGEKLFF. CDR3 sequence (DNA): TGCAGTGTTACGAAACCCGGGACTTACGGTGAAAAACTGTTTTTT.

This clone was seen repeatedly, ten times or more. This sequence joins TRBV7-2 and TRBJ2-1; the match to TRBD1 covers 9 bases. CDR1 SGHTA and CDR2 FQGNSA come from the germline V gene. J was trimmed by 2 bases and V by 3 bases; bases with no gene match: 2. The CDR3 extends over 15 amino acids. The CDR3 here is CASSFRQGAYNEQFF. The CDR3 nucleotides read TGTGCCAGCAGCTTCCGACAGGGGGCCTACAATGAGCAGTTCTTC. Supplemented by reference TRBV7-2 and TRBJ2-1, the full variable domain reads GAGVSQSPSNKVTEKGKDVELRCDPISGHTALYWYRQSLGQGLEFLIYFQGNSAPDKSGLPSDRFSAERTGGSVSTLTIQRTQQEDSAVYLCASSFRQGAYNEQFFGPGTRLTVL.

This clone was detected ten times or more. The chain carries TRBV7-9 and TRBJ1-5; D gene ambiguous. This CDR3 has 15 residues. The ends were cut back, 1 base at V and 3 bases at J, with 10 bases in the middle. Germline V gene data show CDR1 as SEHNR and CDR2 as FQNEAQ (reference sequence). CDR3 residues: CASSLGETVNQPQHF. DNA for the CDR3: TGTGCCAGCAGCTTAGGGGAAACGGTCAATCAGCCCCAGCATTTT.

The J gene is TRBJ1-6, the V gene TRBV27; D may be TRBD1 (6 bases). This CDR3 contains 17 residues. Germline V lookup: CDR1 MNHEY, CDR2 SMNVEV (reference sequence). V shed 6 bases and J shed 9 bases, with 24 bases lying between them. Here the CDR3 DNA reads TGTGCCAGCAGGGTGTTAGGGGGGCGGTTTCGGAGTTCACCCCTCCACTTT. It translates to CASRVLGGRFRSSPLHF.

This clone was observed at least ten times. The V call is TRBV3-1, the J call TRBJ2-1, with 8 positions matching TRBD2. The CDR3 is 12 residues long. Germline V lookup: CDR1 LGHDT, CDR2 YNNKEL (reference sequence). Losses at the gene ends were 10 bases for V and 6 bases for J; bases not matched to a gene: 5. Here the CDR3 DNA reads TGTGCCACCTCCCGGGGGGGCAATGAGCAGTTCTTC. The encoded protein is CATSRGGNEQFF.

V gene TRBV3-1 combines with J gene TRBJ2-7, with D maybe TRBD1 (5 bases). Trimming shortened V by 0 bases and J by 3 bases, and 12 bases separated the two germline ends. There are 15 residues in the CDR3. Looked up from germline, CDR1 is LGHDT and CDR2 is YNNKEL (reference sequence). The CDR3 DNA follows: TGTGCCAGCAGCCAAGATATACGACAGAGCTACGAGCAGTACTTC. Its protein is CASSQDIRQSYEQYF.

This clone was counted a few times. The chain links TRBV11-2 to TRBJ2-7; D might be TRBD2 (5 bases). CDR3 length: 14 amino acids. Deletions cut 1 base from V and 2 bases from J, with 9 bases between. Germline lookup yields CDR1 SGHAT and CDR2 FQNNGV. Here the CDR3 reads CASSLVGRAYEQYF. The CDR3 DNA follows: TGTGCCAGCAGCTTAGTAGGGAGAGCCTACGAGCAGTACTTC.